This note documents a single T cell receptor (beta chain) sequence. This entry belongs to a study of control samples from healthy donors and cancer patients. V lost 2 bases to trimming and J lost 0 bases, with 6 bases between them. The CDR3 length is 14 residues. Germline V gene lookup returns CDR1 KGHDR and CDR2 SFDVKD. Profiling relied on immunoSEQ multiplex PCR, and the TCRdb table lists in-frame clones only, not all of them. The sample records 150,000 to 200,000 clones, around 93% being singletons. This receptor was obtained from a man younger than 35 in good health. The sequencing sample was made of blood. The rearrangement joins TRBV24-1 to TRBJ1-2; D is unresolved. The DNA for the CDR3 is TGTGCCACCAGTGATTCCAGATCTAACTATGGCTACACCTTC. Its translation is CATSDSRSNYGYTF.